These 2 T cell receptor beta chains originate from one sample sequenced in a study of T cells in Graves' hyperthyroidism and ophthalmopathy. Template material for amplifying TCR beta CDR3 regions consisted of RNA transcripts. With the HTBI primer set, the TCR CDR3 went through a first round of RT-PCR. TCRdb passed the multiplex PCR reads through MiXCR, listing each CDR3 protein once. The repertoire consists of around 700,000 distinct CDR3 sequences, with approximately 36% occurring once and the leading ten covering more than 25%. Material: blood. These receptors all come from a woman aged 40 to 50 with Graves' hyperthyroidism.

The chain is built from TRBV20-1 and TRBJ2-7, with 11 bases matching TRBD2. This CDR3 has 13 amino acids. The V gene's germline CDR1 is DFQATT and CDR2 SNEGSKA (reference sequence). The J segment lost 2 bases and the V segment lost 5 bases, leaving 2 bases of the junction unmatched. The CDR3 sequence is CSAATSGTYEQYF. The CDR3, as DNA: TGCAGTGCTGCGACTAGCGGGACCTACGAGCAGTACTTC.

This clonotype came up a few times. This sequence joins TRBV19 and TRBJ1-6; 8 bases agree with TRBD1. CDR1 LNHDA and CDR2 SQIVND come from the germline V gene (reference sequence). J lost 6 bases, V lost 4 bases, and 8 bases had no gene match. The CDR3 is made up of 16 amino acids. In nucleotides, the CDR3 is TGTGCCAGTAGTACCCTCGACAGGGGTAGTAATTCACCCCTCCACTTT. Amino acids: CASSTLDRGSNSPLHF.